This is a list of T cell receptor beta chains from one sample in a study of shared clonotypes between healthy human individuals. Data came from immunoSEQ multiplex PCR; TCRdb stores just in-frame clones and leaves some out. This sample yields around 980,000 clones, of which approximately 80% are seen a single time; 0.6% to 0.75% belongs to the top ten. The specimen was memory CD4+ T cells from PBMCs. The receptors come from a man younger than 30 in good health. Some clones in this sample may be carry-over from other donors' samples. CDR3s include the opening cysteine and the closing phenylalanine or tryptophan. The D gene is left open where the match is weak. A row's size may be missing; if present it is once, few, many or a size class.

v_call	j_call	d_call	clone_size	cdr3_aa	cdr3_nt
TRBV12-5	TRBJ2-1	TRBD1	-	CASGSWDRGLNEQFF	TGTGCTAGTGGTTCCTGGGACAGGGGGCTCAATGAGCAGTTCTTC
TRBV6-6	TRBJ1-5	TRBD1	-	CASSFFGTGAIQPQHF	TGTGCCAGCAGTTTTTTCGGGACAGGGGCGATTCAGCCCCAGCATTTT
TRBV7-3	TRBJ2-5	-	-	CASSLTGTAGPAGTQYF	TGTGCCAGCAGCTTAACCGGTACGGCAGGCCCGGCCGGGACCCAGTACTTC
TRBV27	TRBJ1-2	TRBD1	few	CASSSDHRGPSGGGGYTF	TGTGCCAGCAGTTCAGACCACCGCGGACCTTCAGGGGGCGGTGGCTACACCTTC
TRBV28	TRBJ1-5	TRBD1	-	CASSYRGPSNQPQHF	TGTGCCAGCAGCTACAGGGGGCCTAGCAATCAGCCCCAGCATTTT
TRBV28	TRBJ1-3	-	-	CASSLRQGRSGNTIYF	TGTGCCAGCAGTTTGCGGCAGGGACGCTCTGGAAACACCATATATTTT
TRBV4-2	TRBJ2-2	TRBD2	-	CASSQELAGITGELFF	TGTGCCAGCAGCCAAGAACTAGCGGGGATCACCGGGGAGCTGTTTTTT
TRBV5-4	TRBJ2-7	-	-	CASRVRRSSYEQYF	TGTGCCAGCAGAGTACGAAGGAGCTCCTACGAGCAGTACTTC
TRBV2	TRBJ1-5	TRBD1	-	CASSEEQGGNQPQHF	TGTGCCAGCAGTGAAGAACAGGGGGGCAATCAGCCCCAGCATTTT
TRBV4-1	TRBJ2-5	TRBD1	-	CASSQTGTAQETQYF	TGCGCCAGCAGCCAGACCGGGACAGCCCAAGAGACCCAGTACTTC
TRBV18	TRBJ1-5	-	-	CASSPPGGQGGNQPQHF	TGTGCCAGCTCACCACCGGGTGGGCAGGGTGGGAACCAGCCCCAGCATTTT
TRBV18	TRBJ1-1	TRBD1	once	CASSLSTGTALNTEAFF	TGTGCCAGCTCACTATCCACCGGGACAGCCCTAAACACTGAAGCTTTCTTT
TRBV5-1	TRBJ2-2	-	-	CASSLGGKGTGELFF	TGCGCCAGCAGCTTGGGCGGGAAGGGCACCGGGGAGCTGTTTTTT
TRBV7-9	TRBJ2-2	-	-	CASSLGGTRNTGELFF	TGTGCCAGCAGCTTAGGTGGGACTCGAAACACCGGGGAGCTGTTTTTT
TRBV18	TRBJ1-4	-	few	CASSRPNEKLFF	TGTGCCAGCTCCCGCCCAAATGAAAAACTGTTTTTT
TRBV6-6	TRBJ2-3	-	many	CASSRDSTDTQYF	TGTGCCAGCAGTCGGGACAGCACAGATACGCAGTATTTT
TRBV25-1	TRBJ2-1	-	-	CASSEFYEQFF	TGTGCCAGCAGTGAGTTTTATGAGCAGTTCTTC
TRBV6-6	TRBJ2-7	TRBD2	-	CASSYSIGTSGNEQYF	TGTGCCAGCAGTTACTCCATAGGGACTAGCGGGAACGAGCAGTACTTC
TRBV6-5	TRBJ2-5	TRBD1	-	CASRRTGGSETQYF	TGTGCCAGCCGAAGGACAGGGGGATCGGAGACCCAGTACTTC